A single sample gave rise to the 23 T cell receptor beta chains below, sequenced in a study of blood T cell repertoires in COVID-19 (dated by TCRdb to about 2020). The library was produced with the immunoSEQ multiplex PCR assay. Drawn from immuneACCESS, this table holds only the in-frame rearrangements with V and J called that TCRdb kept. Clones are partly lost; checked studies trace under half to an unresolved V gene and leave the rest unexplained. The sample table shows 400,000 or so clones, and around nine tenths are seen once. Roughly 1.5% of the sample lies in the top ten. Sequenced sample: peripheral blood. Receptors were obtained from a woman in her thirties or forties with COVID-19, enrolled during active disease.

This chain links TRBV7-2 with TRBJ1-6, with TRBD1 identical over 11 bases. The CDR3 loop spans 16 amino acids. V shed 4 bases, J shed 9 bases, and the junction held 8 bases outside the gene matches. Germline-derived CDR1 and CDR2 are SGHTA and FQGNSA. CDR3 sequence reads: CASSWTGGAKSSPLHF. In DNA, the CDR3 is TGTGCCAGCAGCTGGACAGGGGGCGCGAAAAGTTCACCCCTCCACTTT.

The chain is built from TRBV6-5 and TRBJ2-7; D may be TRBD1 (6 bases). Germline CDR1 MNHEY, CDR2 SVGAGI. There are 15 residues in the CDR3. The germline V and J ends were trimmed by 2 bases and 3 bases, with 14 bases remaining between them. CDR3 residues: CASSYRDTFFYEQYF. The CDR3 DNA follows: TGTGCCAGCAGTTACCGGGACACCTTCTTCTACGAGCAGTACTTC.

This clone was seen once. J is TRBJ1-2 and V is TRBV3-1 (or the pseudogene TRBV3-2); 8 bases are a match to TRBD1. Germline-derived CDR1 and CDR2 are LGHDT and YNNKEL (reference sequence). The CDR3 length is 15 residues. Trimming took 1 base from V and 12 from J; bases not matched to a gene: 13. DNA for the CDR3: TGTGCCAGCAGCCAAGGGGTGACAGGGGTCCCTTCAGACACCTTC. This gives the protein CASSQGVTGVPSDTF.

This chain uses TRBV15 with TRBJ1-5; a weak D match, TRBD1 (5 bases). The CDR3 sequence is 12 residues long. From germline, CDR1 is LNHNV and CDR2 YYDKDF (reference sequence). With 7 bases removed from V and 7 bases from J, the gap between germline ends came to 11 bases. This CDR3 is CATTTRGQPQHF. DNA for the CDR3: TGTGCCACCACCACCCGGGGGCAGCCCCAGCATTTT.

V and J are TRBV6-1 and TRBJ1-2; D possibly corresponds to TRBD1 (5 bases). Trimming took off 2 bases at V and 8 bases at J, with 9 bases between the two ends. The CDR3 sequence is 12 residues long. The germline CDR1 and CDR2 sequences are MNHNS and SASEGT. The CDR3 DNA sequence: TGTGCCAGCAGTGAACAGGGTAGGGGCTACACCTTC. Amino acids: CASSEQGRGYTF.

This clone occurred once. The chain is built from TRBV5-1 and TRBJ1-4, with TRBD1 as a possible D gene (6 bases). Germline V gene sequence: CDR1 SGHRS, CDR2 YFSETQ. The CDR3 runs 14 residues. V dropped 0 bases and J dropped 3 bases, with 6 bases sitting between them. CDR3 amino acids: CASSLDRANEKLFF. In DNA form, the CDR3 reads TGCGCCAGCAGCTTGGACAGGGCTAATGAAAAACTGTTTTTT.

J is TRBJ2-3 and V is TRBV2; 9 bases match TRBD1. The CDR3 length is 17 residues. Germline V gene lookup returns CDR1 SNHLY and CDR2 FYNNEI. V lost 2 bases, J lost 2 bases, and 8 bases stayed unmatched. The CDR3 nucleotides are TGTGCCAGCAGTGAACCACAGGGGGCGCGGGACACAGATACGCAGTATTTT. Amino acids: CASSEPQGARDTDTQYF.

CDR3 amino acids: CASSLALSSGRDEQFF. CDR3 sequence (DNA): TGCGCCAGCAGCTTGGCCTTGTCTAGCGGGAGAGATGAGCAGTTCTTC. The chain uses TRBV5-1 and TRBJ2-1; 10 bases align to TRBD2. The length of the CDR3 is 16 residues. Germline CDR1 reads SGHRS; CDR2 reads YFSETQ. V shed 0 bases, J shed 8 bases, and the junction held 8 bases outside the gene matches. Full variable domain (missing parts from reference TRBV5-1 and TRBJ2-1): KAGVTQTPRYLIKTRGQQVTLSCSPISGHRSVSWYQQTPGQGLQFLFEYFSETQRNKGNFPGRFSGRQFSNSRSEMNVSTLELGDSALYLCASSLALSSGRDEQFFGPGTRLTVL.

This chain joins TRBV7-9 and TRBJ1-2; D might be TRBD1 (6 bases). V gave up 5 bases and J gave up 1 base, with 11 bases separating them. The CDR3 loop spans 14 amino acids. Looked up from germline, CDR1 is SEHNR and CDR2 is FQNEAQ (reference sequence). In DNA form, the CDR3 reads TGTGCCAGCAGCCCAGGGGTTCTTAACTATGGCTACACCTTC. Protein: CASSPGVLNYGYTF.

The chain joins TRBV5-6 to TRBJ1-4, with D unclear. Germline V gives CDR1 SGHDT, CDR2 YYEEEE. This CDR3 contains 16 residues. Trimming stripped 0 bases from V and 5 bases from J, with 14 bases between. The CDR3 DNA reads TGTGCCAGCAGCTTGGCCCAGGCAGTGATGAATGAAAAACTGTTTTTT. Encoded protein: CASSLAQAVMNEKLFF.

The V call is TRBV19, the J call TRBJ1-6, with D uncertain. CDR1 and CDR2 from the germline V gene are LNHDA and SQIVND (reference sequence). V lost 3 bases, J lost 0 bases, and 9 bases lay in between. The CDR3 is made up of 16 amino acids. The CDR3 bases are TGTGCCAGTAGTATTGTCCCGAGCTCCTATAATTCACCCCTCCACTTT. This translates into CASSIVPSSYNSPLHF.

V is TRBV9 and J is TRBJ1-2, with no clear D. The V and J ends lost 5 bases and 8 bases respectively, with 16 bases between them. CDR3 length equals 13 residues. In germline, CDR1 is SGDLS, CDR2 YYNGEE. CDR3 nucleotides: TGTGCCAGCAGGGAGGGCCTCCTAGGCGGCTACACCTTC. Translated, it gives CASREGLLGGYTF.

The gene calls are TRBV9 and TRBJ1-6; 7 bases map to TRBD1. This CDR3 spans 15 amino acids. Trimming at V came to 4 bases and at J to 7 bases, leaving 8 bases not matched to a gene. In germline, CDR1 is SGDLS, CDR2 YYNGEE. The CDR3 loop reads CASSSQGDPNSPLHF. DNA for the CDR3: TGTGCCAGCAGCTCCCAGGGGGACCCGAATTCACCCCTCCACTTT.

This clone was picked up one time. V gene TRBV7-6 combines with J gene TRBJ1-1; 7 nucleotides align to TRBD1. Per the germline V gene, CDR1 is SGHVS and CDR2 is FNYEAQ. J lost 3 bases, V lost 5 bases, and 9 bases had no gene match. The CDR3 consists of 15 residues. The CDR3 is CASSDRQGTDTEAFF. CDR3 in DNA: TGTGCCAGCAGCGACCGACAGGGTACGGACACTGAAGCTTTCTTT.

The V and J genes are TRBV28 and TRBJ1-1; 9 bases match TRBD1. The V and J ends lost 2 bases and 3 bases, in that order; junction bases with no gene match: 1. The CDR3 totals 14 residues. The germline V gene encodes CDR1 MDHEN and CDR2 SYDVKM. For the CDR3, the DNA is TGTGCCAGCAGTTTAGGGACAGGGCACACTGAAGCTTTCTTT. This translates into CASSLGTGHTEAFF.

This chain uses TRBV29-1 with TRBJ2-4; weak D call: TRBD1 (6 bases). The CDR3 has 14 residues. Looked up from germline, CDR1 is SQVTM and CDR2 is ANQGSEA. V shed 6 bases and J shed 1 base, with 13 bases lying between them. The DNA for the CDR3 is TGCAGCGTCCGACAGGCGCTGGCCAAAAACATTCAGTACTTC. This translates into CSVRQALAKNIQYF. Complete variable domain (other parts from reference TRBV29-1 and TRBJ2-4): SAVISQKPSRDICQRGTSLTIQCQVDSQVTMMFWYRQQPGQSLTLIATANQGSEATYESGFVIDKFPISRPNLTFSTLTVSNMSPEDSSIYLCSVRQALAKNIQYFGAGTRLSVL.

The chain uses TRBV7-6 and TRBJ2-3; tentative D call: TRBD1 (5 bases). CDR1 and CDR2 from the germline V gene are SGHVS and FNYEAQ. This CDR3 has 16 amino acids. V was cut by 2 bases and J by 3 bases, with 15 bases left in between. CDR3 sequence: CASSLIGKGLTDTQYF. In DNA form, the CDR3 reads TGTGCCAGCAGCTTAATAGGGAAGGGGCTTACAGATACGCAGTATTTT.

This clone has only one observation. The V gene is TRBV5-5, the J gene TRBJ2-2, with TRBD1 matching over 7 bases. With V trimmed by 0 bases and J by 5 bases, 13 bases remained unmatched. Germline-derived CDR1 and CDR2 are SGHKS and YYEKEE (reference sequence). The CDR3 loop spans 18 amino acids. The CDR3: CASSLVPWTGVRTGELFF. The CDR3, as DNA: TGTGCCAGCAGCTTGGTCCCTTGGACAGGTGTTCGGACCGGGGAGCTGTTTTTT.

V and J are TRBV19 and TRBJ2-7, with 9 positions matching TRBD2. CDR1 is LNHDA and CDR2 is SQIVND in the germline V gene (reference sequence). This CDR3 comprises 15 residues. V lost 5 bases to trimming and J lost 1 base; unmatched junction nucleotides: 6. The CDR3 DNA follows: TGTGCCAGTAGTGCGGGAGGGGCAGCTTCCTACGAGCAGTACTTC. Amino acids: CASSAGGAASYEQYF.

The J gene is TRBJ2-7, the V gene TRBV12-3 or TRBV12-4, with unresolved D. The CDR3 runs 13 residues. The ends were cut back, 2 bases at V and 2 bases at J, with 7 bases in the middle. CDR3 sequence (DNA): TGTGCCAGCAGTTTATATGGAGCCTACGAGCAGTACTTC. Translating gives CASSLYGAYEQYF.

This clone was counted only a few times. The chain uses TRBV5-4 and TRBJ2-3; 7 bases match TRBD1. CDR1 and CDR2 (germline): SGHNT, YYREEE (reference sequence). Germline trimming cut 4 bases from V and 4 bases from J; bases unmatched to any gene: 6. The CDR3 contains 14 residues. This CDR3 is CASSRGQSADTQYF. The CDR3 nucleotides are TGTGCCAGCAGCCGGGGACAGAGTGCAGATACGCAGTATTTT. Full variable domain (rest looked up from reference TRBV5-4 and TRBJ2-3): ETGVTQSPTHLIKTRGQQVTLRCSSQSGHNTVSWYQQALGQGPQFIFQYYREEENGRGNFPPRFSGLQFPNYSSELNVNALELDDSALYLCASSRGQSADTQYFGPGTRLTVL.

This chain joins TRBV7-9 and TRBJ1-2; TRBD1 might be the D (6 bases). The CDR3 contains 13 residues. Germline lookup yields CDR1 SEHNR and CDR2 FQNEAQ (reference sequence). V was cut by 5 bases and J by 4 bases, with 11 bases left in between. The CDR3 loop is CASSPDSFYGYTF. CDR3 bases: TGTGCCAGCAGCCCGGACAGCTTCTATGGCTACACCTTC.

CDR3 residues: CASSRRTSGGADEQFF. CDR3 in DNA: TGTGCCAGCTCACGTAGGACTAGCGGGGGGGCCGATGAGCAGTTCTTC. The gene calls are TRBV18 and TRBJ2-1; 15 bases align to TRBD2. V shed 4 bases, J shed 8 bases, and the junction held 6 bases outside the gene matches. CDR3 size: 16 residues. Per the germline V gene, CDR1 is KGHSH and CDR2 is LQKENI.